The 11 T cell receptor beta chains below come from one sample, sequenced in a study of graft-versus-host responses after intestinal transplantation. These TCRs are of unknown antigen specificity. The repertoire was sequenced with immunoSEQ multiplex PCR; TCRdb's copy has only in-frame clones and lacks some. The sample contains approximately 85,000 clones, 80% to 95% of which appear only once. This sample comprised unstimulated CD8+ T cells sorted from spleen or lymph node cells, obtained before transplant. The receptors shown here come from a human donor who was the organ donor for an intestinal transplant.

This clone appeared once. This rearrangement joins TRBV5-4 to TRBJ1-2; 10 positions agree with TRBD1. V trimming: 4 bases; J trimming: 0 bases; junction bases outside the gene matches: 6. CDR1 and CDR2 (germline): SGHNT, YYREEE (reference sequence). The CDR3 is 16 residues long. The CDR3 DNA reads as TGTGCCAGCAGCCCCGGGACAGGGGAACCTAACTATGGCTACACCTTC. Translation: CASSPGTGEPNYGYTF.

The CDR3 here is CASSLTGLAGYYEQYF. The CDR3 nucleotides are TGTGCCAGCAGTTTAACCGGACTAGCGGGATACTACGAGCAGTACTTC. V usage is TRBV6-5 and J usage is TRBJ2-7, with 12 bases matching TRBD2. The CDR3 extends over 16 amino acids. Germline CDR1 reads MNHEY; CDR2 reads SVGAGI. Trimming at V came to 4 bases and at J to 3 bases, leaving 7 bases not matched to a gene.

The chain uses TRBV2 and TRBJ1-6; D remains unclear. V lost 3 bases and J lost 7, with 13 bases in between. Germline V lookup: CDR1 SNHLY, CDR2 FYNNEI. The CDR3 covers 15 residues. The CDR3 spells CASSDPLRLNSPLHF. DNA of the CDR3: TGTGCCAGCAGTGATCCGCTACGATTGAATTCACCCCTCCACTTT.

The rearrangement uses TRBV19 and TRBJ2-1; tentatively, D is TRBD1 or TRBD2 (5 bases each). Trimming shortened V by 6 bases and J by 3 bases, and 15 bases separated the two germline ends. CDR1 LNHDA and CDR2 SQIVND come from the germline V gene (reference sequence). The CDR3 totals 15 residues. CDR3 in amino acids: CASRSPGRVYNEQFF. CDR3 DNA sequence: TGTGCCAGTAGATCCCCGGGACGGGTCTACAATGAGCAGTTCTTC. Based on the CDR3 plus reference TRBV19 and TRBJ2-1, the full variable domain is DGGITQSPKYLFRKEGQNVTLSCEQNLNHDAMYWYRQDPGQGLRLIYYSQIVNDFQKGDIAEGYSVSREKKESFPLTVTSAQKNPTAFYLCASRSPGRVYNEQFFGPGTRLTVL.

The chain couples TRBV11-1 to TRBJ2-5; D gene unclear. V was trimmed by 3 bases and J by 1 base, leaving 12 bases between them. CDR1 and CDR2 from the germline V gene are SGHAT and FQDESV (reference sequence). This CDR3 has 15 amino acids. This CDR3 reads CASSFYQPSQETQYF. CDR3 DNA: TGTGCCAGCAGCTTTTACCAACCGTCCCAAGAGACCCAGTACTTC.

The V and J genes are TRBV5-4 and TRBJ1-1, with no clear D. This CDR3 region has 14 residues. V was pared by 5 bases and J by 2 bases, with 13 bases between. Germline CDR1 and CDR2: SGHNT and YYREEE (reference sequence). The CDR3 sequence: CASRSRERNTEAFF. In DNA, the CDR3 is TGTGCCAGCAGATCTAGGGAGAGAAACACTGAAGCTTTCTTT.

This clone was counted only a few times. This CDR3 reads CASSVDSSSYNEQFF. CDR3 bases: TGTGCCAGTAGTGTTGACTCGAGCTCCTACAATGAGCAGTTCTTC. The chain joins TRBV19 to TRBJ2-1; D call uncertain. The V end lost 5 bases, the J end lost 0 bases, and 11 bases lay between the germline ends. The germline gives CDR1 LNHDA, CDR2 SQIVND (reference sequence). The CDR3 has 15 residues.

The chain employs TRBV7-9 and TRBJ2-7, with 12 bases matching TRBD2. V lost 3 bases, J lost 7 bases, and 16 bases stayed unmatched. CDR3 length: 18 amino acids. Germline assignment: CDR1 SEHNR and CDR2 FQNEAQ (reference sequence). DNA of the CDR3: TGTGCCAGCAGCTTTTCGCCCCTTACTAGCGGGGGGCCATCGGAGCAGTACTTC. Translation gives CASSFSPLTSGGPSEQYF.

The CDR3 here is CASSLGQGEATYEQYF. For the CDR3, the DNA is TGTGCCAGTAGCCTGGGACAGGGTGAGGCAACCTACGAGCAGTACTTC. The chain recombines TRBV19 with TRBJ2-7; TRBD1 matches 9 bases. CDR1 and CDR2 from the germline V gene are LNHDA and SQIVND (reference sequence). The CDR3 consists of 16 residues. V was clipped by 6 bases and J by 2 bases; unmatched bases: 11.

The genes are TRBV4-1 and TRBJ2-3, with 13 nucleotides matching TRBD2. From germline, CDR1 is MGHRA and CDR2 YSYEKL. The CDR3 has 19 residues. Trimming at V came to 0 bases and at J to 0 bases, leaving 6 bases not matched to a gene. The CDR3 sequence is CASSQDTSGGAVSTDTQYF. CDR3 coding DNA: TGCGCCAGCAGCCAAGACACTAGCGGGGGGGCCGTGAGCACAGATACGCAGTATTTT.

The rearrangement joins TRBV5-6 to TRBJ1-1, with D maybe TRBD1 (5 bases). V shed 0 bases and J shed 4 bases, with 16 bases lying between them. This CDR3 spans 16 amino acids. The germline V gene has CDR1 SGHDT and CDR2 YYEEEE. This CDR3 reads CASSLGWDYFGTEAFF. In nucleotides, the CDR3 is TGTGCCAGCAGCTTGGGATGGGACTACTTCGGCACTGAAGCTTTCTTT. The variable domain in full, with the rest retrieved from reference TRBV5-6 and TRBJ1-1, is DAGVTQSPTHLIKTRGQQVTLRCSPKSGHDTVSWYQQALGQGPQFIFQYYEEEERQRGNFPDRFSGHQFPNYSSELNVNALLLGDSALYLCASSLGWDYFGTEAFFGQGTRLTVV.